This T cell receptor (beta chain) was recorded in a study of T cells after yellow fever vaccination. The CDR3 sequence is 11 residues long. Germline V CDR1 and CDR2: GTSNPN, SVGIG (reference sequence). The V end lost 4 bases, the J end lost 5 bases, and 8 bases lay between the germline ends. The study made its TCR cDNA through 5'RACE template switching. That step introduced a universal primer site along with UMIs. MiXCR, run by TCRdb on the 5' RACE reads, gives a single entry per CDR3 protein. The table has about 340,000 distinct CDR3 sequences, under 15% seen once. Findings and caveats of the study: A limited proportion of clonotypes was detected within both the CD4 and CD8 compartments. A faster peak, day 5 versus 15, was reached by the weaker secondary response. A large majority of primary-vaccination clones showed up again after the booster (96% CD4, around 90% CD8).

This clonotype was observed a handful of times. Its antigen is currently unknown. This sequence joins TRBV30 and TRBJ1-1; D gene unclear. The clonotype comes from a man between 18 and 35 years old who received the YFV17D yellow fever vaccine. The sample in question was CD4+ T cells sorted from PBMCs, obtained 15 days after the yellow fever booster vaccination. The CDR3: CAWMKSTEAFF. CDR3 coding DNA: TGTGCCTGGATGAAAAGTACTGAAGCTTTCTTT.